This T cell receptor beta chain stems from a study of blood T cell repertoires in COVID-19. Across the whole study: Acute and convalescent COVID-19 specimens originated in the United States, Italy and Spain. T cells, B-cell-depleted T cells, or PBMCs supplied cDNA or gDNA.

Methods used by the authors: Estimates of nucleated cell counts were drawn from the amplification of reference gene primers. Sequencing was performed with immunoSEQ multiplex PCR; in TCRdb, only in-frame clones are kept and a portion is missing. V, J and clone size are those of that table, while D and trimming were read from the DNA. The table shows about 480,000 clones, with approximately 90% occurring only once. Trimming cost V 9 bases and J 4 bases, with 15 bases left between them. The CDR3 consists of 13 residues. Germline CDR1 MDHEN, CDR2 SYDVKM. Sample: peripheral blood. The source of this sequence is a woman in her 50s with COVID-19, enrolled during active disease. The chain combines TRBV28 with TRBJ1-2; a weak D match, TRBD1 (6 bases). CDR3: CASRIQGVYGYTF. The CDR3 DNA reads TGTGCCAGTCGGATACAGGGCGTCTATGGCTACACCTTC.